What follows are 15 T cell receptor beta chains derived from one specimen sequenced in a study of cytomegalovirus exposure and HLA in healthy donors. PCR amplification relied on 60 Vbeta primers (plus 13 Jbeta primers). The table came from immunoSEQ multiplex PCR; TCRdb's copy has only in-frame clones and leaves some out. This sample has 100,000 to 150,000 clones, with less than 85% found just once. The specimen was PBMCs. These receptors originate from a man aged 18 to 29 in good health and CMV-seropositive.

V is TRBV10-1 and J is TRBJ1-5; no definite D call. Germline loops: CDR1 WNHNN, CDR2 SYGVQD (reference sequence). This CDR3 has 18 amino acids. The V end was cut by 6 bases, the J end by 0 bases, with 21 bases between. The CDR3 DNA reads as TGCGCCAGCAGCGCCCCGAGCTCTGAGCCTTATAGCAATCAGCCCCAGCATTTT. Amino acid sequence: CASSAPSSEPYSNQPQHF.

V gene TRBV9 combines with J gene TRBJ1-1, with D maybe TRBD1 (6 bases). Germline CDR1 and CDR2: SGDLS and YYNGEE. Trimming cost V 4 bases and J 11 bases, with 18 bases left between them. The CDR3 length is 13 residues. CDR3 sequence: CASSPPGDVLAFF. CDR3 sequence (DNA): TGTGCCAGCAGCCCCCCAGGGGACGTGCTCGCTTTCTTT.

V and J are TRBV4-1 and TRBJ2-7; a possible D gene is TRBD2 (6 bases). The CDR3 totals 15 residues. CDR1 and CDR2 from the germline V gene are MGHRA and YSYEKL. Deletions cut 5 bases from V and 6 bases from J, with 20 bases between. The CDR3 loop is CASSTDYPSGSEQYF. CDR3 bases: TGCGCCAGCAGCACGGACTACCCCTCGGGGAGCGAGCAGTACTTC.

The CDR3 nucleotides are TGTGCCAGCAGTTACGGGGGGGGCACAGATACGCAGTATTTT. Amino acid sequence: CASSYGGGTDTQYF. J is TRBJ2-3 and V is TRBV6-6, with 7 nucleotides matching TRBD2. CDR1 and CDR2 (germline): MNHNY, SVGAGI (reference sequence). CDR3 length: 14 residues. V lost 2 bases, J lost 1 base, and 0 bases stayed unmatched.

The chain employs TRBV30 and TRBJ2-7; D possibly corresponds to TRBD1 (5 bases). Trimming cost V 0 bases and J 13 bases, with 13 bases left between them. The CDR3 loop spans 11 amino acids. Germline V gives CDR1 GTSNPN, CDR2 SVGIG (reference sequence). The CDR3 coding sequence is TGTGCCTGGAGTGTAGGGGCAGCTGGTTACTTC. Amino acids: CAWSVGAAGYF.

CDR3 amino acids: CASSPWRTASSYEQYF. The CDR3 DNA follows: TGCGCCAGCAGCCCCTGGAGGACAGCAAGCTCCTACGAGCAGTACTTC. This chain uses TRBV5-1 with TRBJ2-7; weak D call: TRBD1 (6 bases). The CDR3 covers 16 residues. Germline lookup yields CDR1 SGHRS and CDR2 YFSETQ. The ends were cut back, 4 bases at V and 0 bases at J, with 17 bases in the middle.

This chain connects TRBV13 to TRBJ2-5; 14 bases are shared with TRBD2. This CDR3 spans 16 amino acids. Germline CDR1 and CDR2: PRHDT and FYEKMQ (reference sequence). V was clipped by 5 bases and J by 4 bases; unmatched bases: 6. CDR3 nucleotides: TGTGCCAGCAGCCTGACTAGCGGGGGGGCCCCAGAGACCCAGTACTTC. It is translated as CASSLTSGGAPETQYF.

This rearrangement joins TRBV4-1 to TRBJ1-1; 10 nucleotides match TRBD1. After removal of 0 bases from V and 10 bases from J, the junction contained 5 bases not matched to a gene. The CDR3 is 14 amino acids. Germline V gene data show CDR1 as MGHRA and CDR2 as YSYEKL. In nucleotides, the CDR3 is TGCGCCAGCAGCCAAGACGACAGGGGGCTTCTAGCTTTCTTT. Its protein product is CASSQDDRGLLAFF.

The chain joins TRBV6-5 to TRBJ2-7, with a weak D call TRBD1 (6 bases). Trimming stripped 6 bases from V and 3 bases from J, with 6 bases between. Germline V gives CDR1 MNHEY, CDR2 SVGAGI. The CDR3 runs 11 residues. CDR3 residues: CASRDSYEQYF. CDR3 DNA: TGTGCCAGCAGGGACAGCTACGAGCAGTACTTC.

V and J are TRBV9 and TRBJ2-1; D not resolved. Trimming left V 0 bases short and J 5 bases short, with 9 bases between. Germline CDR1 and CDR2: SGDLS and YYNGEE. The CDR3 is made up of 14 amino acids. CDR3 amino acids: CASSVGLADNEQFF. The CDR3 DNA reads as TGTGCCAGCAGCGTAGGATTGGCCGACAATGAGCAGTTCTTC.

The chain carries TRBV2 and TRBJ2-3, with 10 bases aligning to TRBD1. The CDR3 loop spans 17 amino acids. Germline V CDR1 and CDR2: SNHLY, FYNNEI. V dropped 6 bases and J dropped 3; count of bases not matched to a gene: 12. CDR3 DNA sequence: TGTGCCAGCAGCGTCACCGGGACAGGGGATCCGACAGATACGCAGTATTTT. Translated, it gives CASSVTGTGDPTDTQYF.

The rearrangement uses TRBV19 and TRBJ2-5, with D perhaps matching TRBD2 (5 bases). This CDR3 comprises 13 residues. Trimming took off 6 bases at V and 5 bases at J, with 13 bases between the two ends. Germline lookup yields CDR1 LNHDA and CDR2 SQIVND (reference sequence). For the CDR3, the DNA is TGTGCCAGTAGGAGGGTTCCCTCCGAGACCCAGTACTTC. Translation gives CASRRVPSETQYF.

V and J are TRBV5-4 and TRBJ2-7, with TRBD2 identical over 8 bases. The germline gives CDR1 SGHNT, CDR2 YYREEE (reference sequence). The J segment lost 7 bases and the V segment lost 2 bases, leaving 8 bases of the junction unmatched. The CDR3 has 14 residues. The CDR3 DNA follows: TGTGCCAGCAGCTTAGAAGCGGGGGCTCGGGAGCAGTACTTC. This codes for CASSLEAGAREQYF.

This clone was observed a single time. The chain links TRBV5-1 to TRBJ1-2, with 8 bases matching TRBD1. CDR3 size: 14 residues. After removal of 4 bases from V and 10 bases from J, the junction contained 12 bases not matched to a gene. Germline V gene lookup returns CDR1 SGHRS and CDR2 YFSETQ. CDR3 nucleotide sequence: TGCGCCAGCAGCAAGACAGGGGACGATTTGGACTACACCTTC. It yields the protein CASSKTGDDLDYTF.

This chain uses TRBV6-5 with TRBJ2-5; 12 nucleotides line up with TRBD2. This CDR3 comprises 15 residues. J gave up 3 bases and V 3 bases, and 2 bases lay outside the gene matches. Per the germline V gene, CDR1 is MNHEY and CDR2 is SVGAGI. As DNA, the CDR3 is TGTGCCAGCAGTTATGCTAGCGGGGGGGAAGAGACCCAGTACTTC. As protein: CASSYASGGEETQYF.